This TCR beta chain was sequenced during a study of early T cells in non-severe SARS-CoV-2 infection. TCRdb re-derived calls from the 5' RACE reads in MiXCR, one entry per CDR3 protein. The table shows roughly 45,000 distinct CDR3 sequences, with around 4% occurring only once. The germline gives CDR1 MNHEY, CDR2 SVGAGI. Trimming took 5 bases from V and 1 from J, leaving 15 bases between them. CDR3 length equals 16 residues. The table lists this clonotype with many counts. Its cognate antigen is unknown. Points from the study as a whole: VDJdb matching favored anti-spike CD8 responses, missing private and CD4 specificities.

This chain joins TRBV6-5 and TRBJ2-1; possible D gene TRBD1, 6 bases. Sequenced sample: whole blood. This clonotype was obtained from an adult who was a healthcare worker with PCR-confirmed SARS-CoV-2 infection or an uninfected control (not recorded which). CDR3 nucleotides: TGTGCCAGCAGTGGACGGGGACAAGTGTCCTACAATGAGCAGTTCTTC. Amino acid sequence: CASSGRGQVSYNEQFF.